One sample yielded the 27 T cell receptor beta chains listed below, sequenced in a study of T-cell memory formation after mild COVID-19. TCRdb processed the 5' RACE reads anew with MiXCR; each CDR3 protein has one entry. This sample has just over 300,000 distinct CDR3 sequences, with roughly 19% found just once. Specimen: PBMCs or a T cell subset sorted from them (not recorded which). These receptors originate from a man between 18 and 29 years old who had mild COVID-19 (a few samples of this study predate the infection). Cell type and time point are not known.

A few counts support this clonotype. CDR3 sequence (DNA): TGTGCCAGCTCCGACCAAGGGGCGACCAATTCACCCCTCCACTTT. Residues: CASSDQGATNSPLHF. The rearrangement joins TRBV18 to TRBJ1-6, with D perhaps TRBD1 (5 bases). Germline CDR1 reads KGHSH; CDR2 reads LQKENI. The CDR3 sequence is 15 residues long. Trimming left V 6 bases short and J 7 bases short, with 16 bases between.

This chain uses TRBV9 with TRBJ1-1; D is ambiguous. There are 15 residues in the CDR3. The germline V gene has CDR1 SGDLS and CDR2 YYNGEE. The germline V and J ends were trimmed by 0 bases and 1 base, with 10 bases remaining between them. The CDR3 sequence: CASSVVGSRNTEAFF. CDR3 bases: TGTGCCAGCAGCGTAGTCGGTTCGAGGAACACTGAAGCTTTCTTT.

About this clonotype itself: This clone may be a read error of a much larger clone one base away. J is TRBJ2-3 and V is TRBV5-1; TRBD1 might be the D (5 bases). Germline CDR1 reads SGHRS; CDR2 reads YFSETQ. This CDR3 is 14 amino acids long. This CDR3 is CASSLDSVTDAQYF. The CDR3 nucleotides read TGCGCCAGCAGCTTAGACAGCGTCACAGATGCGCAGTATTTT.

The CDR3 DNA sequence: TGTGCCAGTTCTCCGACAGGAAGAAATTCACCCCTCCACTTT. This gives the protein CASSPTGRNSPLHF. The V and J genes are TRBV6-5 and TRBJ1-6; weak D call: TRBD1 (6 bases). Trimming took 9 bases from V and 7 from J, leaving 16 bases between them. CDR1 is MNHEY, CDR2 SVGAGI, per germline. CDR3 length: 14 amino acids.

In its sample, this clonotype was seen a few times. The chain combines TRBV28 with TRBJ2-7; perhaps TRBD2 as D (6 bases). Trimming shortened V by 6 bases and J by 2 bases, and 17 bases separated the two germline ends. Germline CDR1 MDHEN, CDR2 SYDVKM. This CDR3 comprises 15 residues. The CDR3 coding sequence is TGTGCCAGCAGCCAGGCCTGGGGCGGGACCTACGAGCAGTACGTC. Translated, it gives CASSQAWGGTYEQYV.

This chain joins TRBV7-3 and TRBJ2-1; D is possibly TRBD2 (5 bases). CDR3 length equals 15 residues. Germline CDR1 SGHTA, CDR2 FQGTGA. V was clipped by 2 bases and J by 5 bases, with 13 bases between them. CDR3 residues: CASSLWARANNEQFF. CDR3 in DNA: TGTGCCAGCAGCTTATGGGCGCGGGCTAACAATGAGCAGTTCTTC. Based on the CDR3 plus reference TRBV7-3 and TRBJ2-1, the full variable domain is GAGVSQTPSNKVTEKGKYVELRCDPISGHTALYWYRQSLGQGPEFLIYFQGTGAADDSGLPNDRFFAVRPEGSVSTLKIQRTERGDSAVYLCASSLWARANNEQFFGPGTRLTVL.

The rearrangement links TRBV7-9 to TRBJ2-4, with TRBD1 matching over 8 bases. The V gene end was trimmed by 4 bases and the J gene end by 4 bases; junction bases not matched to a gene: 3. Per the germline V gene, CDR1 is SEHNR and CDR2 is FQNEAQ (reference sequence). The CDR3 contains 14 residues. For the CDR3, the DNA is TGTGCCAGCAGCTCCAGGACAGGGAAAAACATTCAGTACTTC. The encoded protein is CASSSRTGKNIQYF.

This clonotype was seen a few times. The rearrangement links TRBV19 to TRBJ2-1; the match to TRBD1 covers 8 bases. Germline CDR1 is LNHDA and CDR2 is SQIVND (reference sequence). CDR3 length: 14 residues. V shed 7 bases, J shed 5 bases, and the junction held 7 bases outside the gene matches. The CDR3 bases are TGTGCCAGTACCGCGGACAGGGTAAACAATGAGCAGTTCTTC. Translation gives CASTADRVNNEQFF.

This clonotype was counted only a few times. This chain uses TRBV7-9 with TRBJ1-1, with 7 bases fitting TRBD1. The CDR3 is 17 residues long. The V gene end was trimmed by 7 bases and the J gene end by 3 bases; junction bases not matched to a gene: 17. CDR1 and CDR2 from the germline V gene are SEHNR and FQNEAQ (reference sequence). The CDR3 region is CASTRGGGLIRDTEAFF. CDR3 bases: TGTGCCAGCACCCGAGGGGGCGGACTAATCCGGGACACTGAAGCTTTCTTT.

The V gene is TRBV6-5, the J gene TRBJ1-3; D uncertain. Germline V gene data show CDR1 as MNHEY and CDR2 as SVGAGI. The CDR3 is 15 residues long. The germline V and J ends were trimmed by 0 bases and 0 bases, with 6 bases remaining between them. The CDR3 DNA is TGTGCCAGCAGTTACTCGATCCTCTCTGGAAACACCATATATTTT. Translation gives CASSYSILSGNTIYF.

This clonotype was counted a few times. The rearrangement uses TRBV7-9 and TRBJ1-1; the D is unclear. The CDR3 contains 13 residues. V was pared by 1 base and J by 6 bases, with 9 bases between. Germline V gives CDR1 SEHNR, CDR2 FQNEAQ (reference sequence). CDR3 nucleotide sequence: TGTGCCAGCAGCTTAGAGTTCCGGCCTGAAGCTTTCTTT. Its translation is CASSLEFRPEAFF.

This clonotype came up a few times. This sequence joins TRBV6-1 and TRBJ2-7; D ambiguous. V lost 5 bases to trimming and J lost 6 bases, with 11 bases between them. The germline CDR1 and CDR2 sequences are MNHNS and SASEGT. The CDR3 is 12 residues long. The CDR3 sequence is CASSFSDREQYV. The CDR3 region has the DNA TGTGCCAGCAGTTTCTCCGACCGCGAGCAGTACGTC.

A few counts support this clonotype. The gene calls are TRBV4-3 and TRBJ2-1, with 7 bases identical to TRBD2. CDR1 LGHNA and CDR2 YSLEER come from the germline V gene. After removal of 0 bases from V and 5 bases from J, the junction contained 7 bases not matched to a gene. The CDR3 sequence is 16 residues long. For the CDR3, the DNA is TGCGCCAGCAGCCAAGACGCGGGGGAAGGGGACAATGAGCAGTTCTTC. It yields the protein CASSQDAGEGDNEQFF.

There are a few counts of this clonotype. This chain uses TRBV20-1 with TRBJ2-7, with 7 bases fitting TRBD1. Per the germline V gene, CDR1 is DFQATT and CDR2 is SNEGSKA (reference sequence). J was trimmed by 7 bases and V by 6 bases; bases with no gene match: 9. The CDR3 spans 12 residues. CDR3 sequence reads: CSASGGAWEQYF. The CDR3 DNA reads as TGCAGTGCATCAGGGGGTGCCTGGGAGCAGTACTTC.

This clonotype has ten or more counts. The J gene is TRBJ1-2, the V gene TRBV4-3; 7 bases are a match to TRBD1. J gave up 6 bases and V 0 bases, and 7 bases lay outside the gene matches. Per germline, CDR1 LGHNA and CDR2 YSLEER. The CDR3 loop spans 15 amino acids. Here the CDR3 DNA reads TGCGCCAGCAGCCAAGATCCGAACAGGGGAAATGGCTACACCTTC. As protein: CASSQDPNRGNGYTF.

This clonotype was observed a handful of times. V and J are TRBV6-6 and TRBJ2-4; 7 bases line up with TRBD2. The CDR3 runs to 15 residues. Germline loops: CDR1 MNHNY, CDR2 SVGAGI (reference sequence). V shed 2 bases and J 0 bases; nucleotides not matched to a gene: 1. Written as DNA, the CDR3 is TGTGCCAGCAGTTACGGGAGGGAAGCCAAAAACATTCAGTACTTC. Encoded protein: CASSYGREAKNIQYF.

This chain links TRBV4-1 with TRBJ2-2; 10 nucleotides align to TRBD2. The V gene end was trimmed by 3 bases and the J gene end by 5 bases; junction bases not matched to a gene: 6. The CDR3 is 16 residues long. The germline CDR1 and CDR2 sequences are MGHRA and YSYEKL. CDR3 DNA: TGCGCCAGCAGCCATAAGGGACTAGCGTTAACCGGGGAGCTGTTTTTT. Translated, it gives CASSHKGLALTGELFF.

The V gene is TRBV9, the J gene TRBJ2-1, with D unresolved. This CDR3 contains 16 residues. The V gene lost 0 bases and the J gene lost 6 bases, with 16 bases spanning the gap. Per germline, CDR1 SGDLS and CDR2 YYNGEE. This CDR3 reads CASSVGGGKDLNEQFF. CDR3 DNA: TGTGCCAGCAGCGTAGGAGGTGGAAAGGATCTCAATGAGCAGTTCTTC.

This clonotype has only a few counts. This CDR3 reads CASSSQGKTQPQHF. The CDR3 DNA follows: TGTGCCAGCAGCTCACAGGGGAAGACTCAGCCCCAGCATTTT. The V gene is TRBV7-9, the J gene TRBJ1-5, with 7 bases aligning to TRBD1. Germline values: CDR1 SEHNR, CDR2 FQNEAQ (reference sequence). V shed 4 bases, J shed 6 bases, and the junction held 6 bases outside the gene matches. The CDR3 contains 14 residues. Filled out from reference TRBV7-9 and TRBJ1-5, the complete variable domain reads DTGVSQNPRHKITKRGQNVTFRCDPISEHNRLYWYRQTLGQGPEFLTYFQNEAQLEKSRLLSDRFSAERPKGSFSTLEIQRTEQGDSAMYLCASSSQGKTQPQHFGDGTRLSIL.

This clonotype was recorded at least ten times. V usage is TRBV7-2 and J usage is TRBJ1-1; D remains unclear. Trimming pared 3 bases from V and 5 bases from J, leaving 10 bases between. The CDR3 contains 13 residues. CDR1 and CDR2 (germline): SGHTA, FQGNSA. The CDR3 protein is CASSFGEGTEAFF. The CDR3 DNA sequence: TGTGCCAGCAGCTTTGGGGAAGGGACTGAAGCTTTCTTT.

The sample holds a few counts of this clonotype. The CDR3 DNA sequence: TGCGCCAGCCGGAAGGAAAGGGGGGATTCACCCCTCCACTTT. It encodes CASRKERGDSPLHF. This chain joins TRBV4-1 and TRBJ1-6, with D possibly TRBD1 on 6 matching bases. From germline, CDR1 is MGHRA and CDR2 YSYEKL. The CDR3 extends over 14 amino acids. Trimming left V 8 bases short and J 8 bases short, with 16 bases between.

This sequence joins TRBV20-1 and TRBJ1-6, with D unresolved. V lost 1 base and J 0 bases, leaving 13 bases between the germline ends. The CDR3 is made up of 17 amino acids. In germline, CDR1 is DFQATT, CDR2 SNEGSKA (reference sequence). As DNA, the CDR3 is TGCAGTGCTAGAGCCCACCACCAGAACTCCTATAATTCACCCCTCCACTTT. It specifies CSARAHHQNSYNSPLHF.

This clonotype has only a few counts. The chain combines TRBV5-1 with TRBJ2-7; 9 bases line up with TRBD1. CDR3 length equals 15 residues. Germline CDR1 is SGHRS and CDR2 is YFSETQ. The trim removed 4 bases at V and 3 bases at J, leaving 8 bases unmatched. The CDR3: CASSLTGTGFYEQYF. DNA of the CDR3: TGCGCCAGCAGCCTGACTGGGACAGGGTTCTACGAGCAGTACTTC. Using reference TRBV5-1 and TRBJ2-7 for the parts outside the CDR3, the full variable domain is KAGVTQTPRYLIKTRGQQVTLSCSPISGHRSVSWYQQTPGQGLQFLFEYFSETQRNKGNFPGRFSGRQFSNSRSEMNVSTLELGDSALYLCASSLTGTGFYEQYFGPGTRLTVT.

This CDR3 reads CASSQVIASFYEQYV. CDR3 nucleotide sequence: TGCGCCAGCAGCCAAGTGATCGCTAGTTTCTACGAGCAGTACGTC. The gene calls are TRBV4-1 and TRBJ2-7, with no clear D. Germline V CDR1 and CDR2: MGHRA, YSYEKL. The germline V and J ends were trimmed by 1 base and 3 bases, with 13 bases remaining between them. The CDR3 extends over 15 amino acids.

This clonotype was observed a few times. This rearrangement joins TRBV7-2 to TRBJ2-7; D possibly corresponds to TRBD1 (5 bases). Trimming left V 2 bases short and J 2 bases short, with 10 bases between. This CDR3 is built from 14 residues. CDR1 and CDR2 from the germline V gene are SGHTA and FQGNSA. The CDR3 sequence is CASSLRQSTYEQYF. The CDR3 DNA sequence: TGTGCCAGCAGCTTAAGACAGTCTACCTACGAGCAGTACTTC.

The chain has TRBV7-2 and TRBJ2-1; TRBD1 matches 7 bases. J lost 6 bases, V lost 5 bases, and 4 bases had no gene match. This CDR3 has 13 amino acids. Per the germline V gene, CDR1 is SGHTA and CDR2 is FQGNSA. The CDR3 region has the DNA TGTGCCAGCAGCCGACAGGGATTCAATGAGCAGTTCTTC. This codes for CASSRQGFNEQFF.

This chain connects TRBV3-1 to TRBJ2-1; D remains unclear. Germline CDR1 and CDR2: LGHDT and YNNKEL (reference sequence). Trimming pared 4 bases from V and 6 bases from J, leaving 10 bases between. This CDR3 comprises 13 residues. The CDR3 reads CASSLRASNEQFF. DNA of the CDR3: TGTGCCAGCAGCCTCCGGGCCAGCAATGAGCAGTTCTTC.